This T cell receptor (beta chain) is drawn from a study of T cell repertoires in cytomegalovirus infection. The germline V gene encodes CDR1 MGHRA and CDR2 YSYEKL. The CDR3 runs 15 residues. TCRdb re-called the reads through MiXCR, storing one row per CDR3 protein. The sample holds approximately 120,000 distinct CDR3 sequences, about 31% seen once. In regard to this clonotype: As yet, its antigen is unknown. A read error may produce the germline difference seen at one junction end.

The source is a human donor in good health (CMV status not recorded). Some clones in this sample may be carry-over from other donors' samples. The chain has TRBV4-1 and TRBJ2-7; maybe TRBD1 (6 bases). The input for sequencing was CD8+ T cells from cultured PBMCs, taken from culture after CMV antigen stimulation. CDR3 amino acids: CASRTEAQGRYEQYF. The CDR3 nucleotides are TGTGCCAGCAGAACCGAGGCACAGGGACGCTACGAGCAGTACTTC.